One sample yielded the 3 T cell receptor beta chains listed below, sequenced in a study of blood T cell repertoires in COVID-19. The protocol was immunoSEQ multiplex PCR, while the TCRdb copy is restricted to in-frame clones and leaves out a portion. The top ten hold less than 45% of the sample, which has almost 35,000 clones, around nine tenths seen once. Sequencing used peripheral blood. The receptors come from a man between 60 and 70 years old with active or convalescent COVID-19.

This clone was detected a few times. The chain links TRBV24-1 to TRBJ2-1; TRBD2 matches at 14 bases. CDR3 length equals 15 residues. The trim removed 2 bases at V and 13 bases at J, leaving 6 bases unmatched. The germline gives CDR1 KGHDR, CDR2 SFDVKD. The CDR3 loop reads CATSDSRLAGGTQFF. The CDR3 DNA sequence: TGTGCCACCAGTGATTCCCGACTAGCGGGAGGGACCCAGTTCTTC.

V is TRBV6-2 or TRBV6-3 and J is TRBJ2-7, with D possibly TRBD1 on 5 matching bases. CDR1 is MNHEY, CDR2 SVGEGT, per germline. The CDR3 runs to 13 residues. The germline V and J ends were trimmed by 4 bases and 3 bases, with 10 bases remaining between them. The CDR3: CASSWGPIYEQYF. The CDR3 DNA reads TGTGCCAGCAGTTGGGGCCCCATCTACGAGCAGTACTTC.

The chain has TRBV7-2 and TRBJ1-2; D possibly corresponds to TRBD1 (6 bases). From germline, CDR1 is SGHTA and CDR2 FQGNSA. V lost 0 bases to trimming and J lost 4 bases, with 9 bases between them. The CDR3 runs to 14 residues. The CDR3 here is CASSLAGTPYGYTF. As DNA, the CDR3 is TGTGCCAGCAGCTTAGCCGGGACACCCTATGGCTACACCTTC.